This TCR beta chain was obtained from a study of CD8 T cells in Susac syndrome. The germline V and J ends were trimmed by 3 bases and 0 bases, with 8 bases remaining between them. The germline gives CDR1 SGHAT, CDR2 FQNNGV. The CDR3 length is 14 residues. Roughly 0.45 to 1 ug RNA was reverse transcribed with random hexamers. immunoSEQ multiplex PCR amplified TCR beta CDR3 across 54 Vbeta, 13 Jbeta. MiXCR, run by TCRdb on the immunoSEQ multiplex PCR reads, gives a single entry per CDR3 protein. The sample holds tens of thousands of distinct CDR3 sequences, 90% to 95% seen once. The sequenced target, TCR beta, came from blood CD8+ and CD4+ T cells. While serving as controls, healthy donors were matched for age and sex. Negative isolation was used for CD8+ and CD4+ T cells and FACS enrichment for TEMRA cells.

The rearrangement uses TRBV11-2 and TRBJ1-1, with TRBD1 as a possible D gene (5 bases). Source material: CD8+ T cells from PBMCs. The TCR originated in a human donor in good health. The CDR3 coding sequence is TGTGCCAGCAGCTTTATGGGACTGAACACTGAAGCTTTCTTT. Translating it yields CASSFMGLNTEAFF.